This TCR beta chain appears in the sequencing data of a study of circulating CD8 cells and anti-PD-1 response in melanoma. V was cut by 2 bases and J by 1 base, with 5 bases left in between. The CDR3 runs 13 residues. Germline V CDR1 and CDR2: MDHEN, SYDVKM. The QIAseq Immune Repertoire TCR panel built the libraries from roughly 16 ng of total RNA. TCRdb re-derived calls from the reads in MiXCR, one entry per CDR3 protein. Among some 500 distinct CDR3 sequences, around a tenth were seen once, and the ten largest hold approximately 20%. In this sample, this clonotype is large. Its specificity is unknown. Sorting of live CD3+CD8+TCRalphabeta+ cells by PD-1 and/or TIGIT gave four subsets. Regarding the study as a whole: Published repertoire comparisons used only baseline and M1 samples from a small cohort with few responders. Under 7% of TRB clonotypes were shared between subsets at M1. Replicates were generally not done for experiments. Previously treated and treatment-naive patients were pooled together.

The sequence came from a human donor with melanoma. The rearrangement uses TRBV28 and TRBJ2-5; D uncertain. Sequenced material: CD8+ T cells from PBMCs, taken at baseline or after one month of anti-PD-1 therapy (not recorded which). In DNA form, the CDR3 reads TGTGCCAGCAGTTTAGCCCTCCAAGAGACCCAGTACTTC. Translated, it gives CASSLALQETQYF. Drawing the rest from reference TRBV28 and TRBJ2-5, the complete variable domain is DVKVTQSSRYLVKRTGEKVFLECVQDMDHENMFWYRQDPGLGLRLIYFSYDVKMKEKGDIPEGYSVSREKKERFSLILESASTNQTSMYLCASSLALQETQYFGPGTRLLVL.